Listed here are 19 T cell receptor beta chains from one sample, sequenced in a study of shared clonotypes between healthy human individuals. Method: immunoSEQ multiplex PCR; TCRdb's copy keeps in-frame clones and lacks some. The sample includes some 240,000 clones, just over 65% of them seen just once. The sequenced sample was memory CD4+ T cells sorted from blood. Subset here: CD45RA-negative fraction. All receptors derive from a man aged 25-45 years in good health.

V gene TRBV7-8 combines with J gene TRBJ2-1; 8 bases line up with TRBD2. This CDR3 has 15 amino acids. The V and J ends lost 0 bases and 9 bases, in that order; junction bases with no gene match: 7. CDR1 and CDR2 from the germline V gene are SGHVS and FQNEAQ. The CDR3 loop is CASSLAGTSESEQFF. CDR3 nucleotides: TGTGCCAGCAGCTTAGCGGGGACTAGTGAGTCTGAGCAGTTCTTC. Combining the CDR3 with reference TRBV7-8 and TRBJ2-1 gives the whole variable domain GAGVSQSPRYKVAKRGQDVALRCDPISGHVSLFWYQQALGQGPEFLTYFQNEAQLDKSGLPSDRFFAERPEGSVSTLKIQRTQQEDSAVYLCASSLAGTSESEQFFGPGTRLTVL.

This clone showed up just a few times. The J gene is TRBJ2-7, the V gene TRBV27, with 13 bases lining up with TRBD2. Germline CDR1 and CDR2: MNHEY and SMNVEV (reference sequence). The CDR3 covers 16 residues. V lost 6 bases to trimming and J lost 7 bases; unmatched junction nucleotides: 12. The CDR3 spells CASRGLAGALRREQYF. The CDR3 coding sequence is TGTGCCAGCAGAGGACTAGCGGGAGCGCTGAGACGGGAGCAGTACTTC.

The CDR3 DNA reads as TGTGCCAGCAGCGGAAACTGGGGGGATAAGCAGCCCCAGCATTTT. It encodes CASSGNWGDKQPQHF. The chain employs TRBV2 and TRBJ1-5, with D perhaps matching TRBD1 (5 bases). The CDR3 length is 15 residues. Looked up from germline, CDR1 is SNHLY and CDR2 is FYNNEI. Trimming left V 6 bases short and J 7 bases short, with 19 bases between.

V is TRBV5-1 and J is TRBJ2-7; 8 bases are a match to TRBD1. Germline V lookup: CDR1 SGHRS, CDR2 YFSETQ. The CDR3 is 13 residues long. The V segment lost 5 bases and the J segment 6 bases; nucleotides outside the gene matches: 7. Here the CDR3 reads CASRTGDLGEQYF. The DNA for the CDR3 is TGCGCCAGCAGGACAGGGGATTTGGGCGAGCAGTACTTC.

In the case of this clone: The sample holds other DNA sequences that translate to the same CDR3. V usage is TRBV29-1 and J usage is TRBJ2-7; 7 bases fit TRBD1. V lost 5 bases and J lost 0; bases outside the gene matches: 1. This CDR3 is 12 amino acids long. Germline CDR1 and CDR2: SQVTM and ANQGSEA. The CDR3 protein is CSVRQGSYEQYF. CDR3 nucleotide sequence: TGCAGCGTTCGACAGGGCTCCTACGAGCAGTACTTC.

This chain uses TRBV11-3 with TRBJ2-2; D gene unclear. Trimming took off 5 bases at V and 8 bases at J, with 12 bases between the two ends. The germline CDR1 and CDR2 sequences are SGHNT and YENEEA. The CDR3 has 13 residues. CDR3 nucleotide sequence: TGTGCCAGCAGCATCATAAATGCGGGGGAGCTGTTTTTT. This codes for CASSIINAGELFF.

The chain is built from TRBV4-1 and TRBJ2-5; TRBD1 is a possible D gene (6 bases). The V end was cut by 6 bases, the J end by 4 bases, with 15 bases between. Germline V gives CDR1 MGHRA, CDR2 YSYEKL. CDR3 length: 14 residues. The DNA of the CDR3 is TGCGCCAGCAGTCGTTTGGACAGAGGAGAGACCCAGTACTTC. Protein product: CASSRLDRGETQYF.

The rearrangement links TRBV5-1 to TRBJ2-6; perhaps TRBD1 as D (5 bases). Germline CDR1 is SGHRS and CDR2 is YFSETQ. This CDR3 is 15 amino acids long. V lost 0 bases and J 3 bases, leaving 7 bases between the germline ends. The CDR3 protein is CASSLGGGGANVLTF. In DNA form, the CDR3 reads TGCGCCAGCAGCTTGGGGGGCGGTGGGGCCAACGTCCTGACTTTC. The full variable domain, its missing parts supplied by reference TRBV5-1 and TRBJ2-6, is KAGVTQTPRYLIKTRGQQVTLSCSPISGHRSVSWYQQTPGQGLQFLFEYFSETQRNKGNFPGRFSGRQFSNSRSEMNVSTLELGDSALYLCASSLGGGGANVLTFGAGSRLTVL.

The rearrangement uses TRBV5-5 and TRBJ2-3; D remains ambiguous. This CDR3 region has 16 residues. Germline CDR1 SGHKS, CDR2 YYEKEE (reference sequence). Trimming shortened V by 0 bases and J by 3 bases, and 14 bases separated the two germline ends. DNA of the CDR3: TGTGCCAGCAGCTTGGATGCCATCCCCCTAACAGATACGCAGTATTTT. It translates to CASSLDAIPLTDTQYF. The full variable domain, its missing parts supplied by reference TRBV5-5 and TRBJ2-3, is DAGVTQSPTHLIKTRGQQVTLRCSPISGHKSVSWYQQVLGQGPQFIFQYYEKEERGRGNFPDRFSARQFPNYSSELNVNALLLGDSALYLCASSLDAIPLTDTQYFGPGTRLTVL.

In its sample, this clone was seen a few times. This chain uses TRBV29-1 with TRBJ2-6, with D unresolved. The CDR3 has 12 residues. Germline CDR1 and CDR2: SQVTM and ANQGSEA. Trimming shortened V by 4 bases and J by 5 bases, and 6 bases separated the two germline ends. The CDR3: CSVASRANVLTF. CDR3 sequence (DNA): TGCAGCGTTGCAAGTCGGGCCAACGTCCTGACTTTC.

The chain employs TRBV5-1 and TRBJ2-7, with 10 bases lining up with TRBD1. Germline lookup yields CDR1 SGHRS and CDR2 YFSETQ. The CDR3 loop spans 15 amino acids. The trim removed 0 bases at V and 5 bases at J, leaving 5 bases unmatched. The CDR3 reads CASSLVTGGYHEQYF. As DNA, the CDR3 is TGCGCCAGCAGCTTGGTGACAGGGGGCTACCACGAGCAGTACTTC.

This chain links TRBV6-1 with TRBJ1-5; D unclear. Germline-derived CDR1 and CDR2 are MNHNS and SASEGT. The CDR3 sequence is 13 residues long. V was cut by 2 bases and J by 7 bases, with 9 bases left in between. CDR3 in DNA: TGTGCCAGCAGTGAAAATACGGGGCAGCCCCAGCATTTT. It is translated as CASSENTGQPQHF.

This chain connects TRBV6-5 to TRBJ1-1, with D possibly being TRBD1 (6 bases). The V end was cut by 7 bases, the J end by 10 bases, with 13 bases between. The CDR3 has 11 residues. Germline V CDR1 and CDR2: MNHEY, SVGAGI. The CDR3 DNA reads as TGTGCCAGCATTAAAGGGGGTAGAGCTTTCTTT. It codes for CASIKGGRAFF.

This sequence joins TRBV19 and TRBJ2-1; TRBD1 matches at 8 bases. The trim removed 5 bases at V and 5 bases at J, leaving 14 bases unmatched. Germline CDR1 LNHDA, CDR2 SQIVND (reference sequence). The CDR3 spans 17 residues. CDR3 sequence reads: CASSGSAGGKFDNEQFF. The CDR3 region has the DNA TGTGCCAGTAGTGGATCGGCAGGGGGCAAGTTTGACAATGAGCAGTTCTTC.

The chain recombines TRBV7-6 with TRBJ2-5; perhaps TRBD1 as D (5 bases). Trimming took off 2 bases at V and 5 bases at J, with 12 bases between the two ends. The CDR3 is 14 amino acids. The V gene's germline CDR1 is SGHVS and CDR2 FNYEAQ. CDR3 DNA sequence: TGTGCCAGCAGCTTAAAGGGGCGGTTGGAGACCCAGTACTTC. Its protein product is CASSLKGRLETQYF.

V usage is TRBV5-1 and J usage is TRBJ1-3; no clear D gene. Trimming removed 4 bases from V and 4 bases from J, with 3 bases in between. This CDR3 comprises 11 residues. Germline-derived CDR1 and CDR2 are SGHRS and YFSETQ. CDR3 coding DNA: TGCGCCAGCAGCCAAGGAAACACCATATATTTT. Translation gives CASSQGNTIYF.

The gene calls are TRBV7-2 and TRBJ2-3; D might be TRBD1 (6 bases). Trimming removed 1 base at V and 0 bases at J, with 14 bases between. The CDR3 has 17 residues. Germline CDR1 is SGHTA and CDR2 is FQGNSA. The CDR3, as DNA: TGTGCCAGCAGCTTAGTGGGGGCGGTCGCTAGCACAGATACGCAGTATTTT. Translation gives CASSLVGAVASTDTQYF. Drawing the rest from reference TRBV7-2 and TRBJ2-3, the complete variable domain is GAGVSQSPSNKVTEKGKDVELRCDPISGHTALYWYRQSLGQGLEFLIYFQGNSAPDKSGLPSDRFSAERTGGSVSTLTIQRTQQEDSAVYLCASSLVGAVASTDTQYFGPGTRLTVL.

This chain uses TRBV11-2 with TRBJ1-2; D is undetermined. Per germline, CDR1 SGHAT and CDR2 FQNNGV. V lost 5 bases, J lost 4 bases, and 17 bases lay in between. The CDR3 extends over 15 amino acids. The CDR3 DNA reads as TGTGCCAGCAGCCCAGGAAATTGGGAGGCCTATGGCTACACCTTC. It is translated as CASSPGNWEAYGYTF.

V and J are TRBV4-2 and TRBJ2-1, with 10 bases aligning to TRBD2. This CDR3 comprises 17 residues. V was clipped by 1 base and J by 3 bases; unmatched bases: 6. Germline V gene sequence: CDR1 LGHNA, CDR2 YNFKEQ. The CDR3 loop reads CASSQGIAGGSYNEQFF. In DNA, the CDR3 is TGTGCCAGCAGCCAAGGGATAGCGGGAGGTAGCTACAATGAGCAGTTCTTC.